This T cell receptor beta chain was recorded in a study of T cell changes during pregnancy in multiple sclerosis. Assay: immunoSEQ multiplex PCR; the TCRdb copy retains only in-frame clones and omits some. The repertoire holds roughly 46,000 clones, with 85% to 95% as singletons. Germline V lookup: CDR1 SGDLS, CDR2 YYNGEE. The CDR3 is made up of 15 amino acids. V dropped 3 bases and J dropped 0; count of bases not matched to a gene: 3. The gene calls are TRBV9 and TRBJ2-7; 10 bases map to TRBD2. This TCR came from a female donor with multiple sclerosis, enrolled in a pregnancy study. The sample here was peripheral blood, taken in the third trimester of pregnancy. Written as DNA, the CDR3 is TGTGCCAGCAGCGCCCTAGCGGGAGCCTCCTACGAGCAGTACTTC. It yields the protein CASSALAGASYEQYF.